A single sample is the source of the 19 T cell receptor beta chains below, sequenced in a study of T cell changes during pregnancy in multiple sclerosis. Assay used: immunoSEQ multiplex PCR; TCRdb lists only in-frame clones, some missing. The sample yields around 50,000 clones, 85% to 95% seen once. The material was CD4+ T cells from peripheral blood mononuclear cells, obtained after pregnancy. The receptors were sampled from a female donor in good health, enrolled as a control in a pregnancy study.

This chain links TRBV18 with TRBJ1-1; a weak D match, TRBD1 (6 bases). The germline gives CDR1 KGHSH, CDR2 LQKENI. The CDR3 is 14 residues long. V lost 4 bases and J lost 6, with 15 bases in between. For the CDR3, the DNA is TGTGCCAGCTCACGGGACACCCGAACAGCTGAAGCTTTCTTT. This sequence encodes CASSRDTRTAEAFF.

V usage is TRBV15 and J usage is TRBJ1-2, with D uncertain. Germline-derived CDR1 and CDR2 are LNHNV and YYDKDF (reference sequence). The CDR3 covers 14 residues. V gave up 0 bases and J gave up 7 bases, with 12 bases separating them. CDR3 nucleotides: TGTGCCACCAGCAGAGATCGGGTAGCGGGTGGCTACACCTTC. It yields the protein CATSRDRVAGGYTF.

The CDR3 loop reads CSVLRGHLAASTDTQYF. DNA of the CDR3: TGCAGCGTCTTGAGGGGCCACCTAGCGGCTAGCACAGATACGCAGTATTTT. J is TRBJ2-3 and V is TRBV29-1; 7 bases align to TRBD2. The germline V gene has CDR1 SQVTM and CDR2 ANQGSEA. CDR3 length: 17 residues. Trimming took 6 bases from V and 0 from J; bases not matched to a gene: 15.

The chain combines TRBV7-8 with TRBJ1-1; no clear D gene. The ends were cut back, 1 base at V and 10 bases at J, with 10 bases in the middle. Germline CDR1 SGHVS, CDR2 FQNEAQ. The length of the CDR3 is 12 residues. The CDR3 DNA reads as TGTGCCAGCAGCTTAGGAGGGTCGGGAGCTTTCTTT. Translating gives CASSLGGSGAFF.

This clone was seen only once. The genes are TRBV5-1 and TRBJ1-2; 9 bases match TRBD1. J was trimmed by 13 bases and V by 1 base; bases with no gene match: 11. This CDR3 contains 14 residues. The V gene's germline CDR1 is SGHRS and CDR2 YFSETQ. CDR3 DNA sequence: TGCGCCAGCAGCTTGAACCGGGACAGGGACACCCTCACCTTC. Protein product: CASSLNRDRDTLTF.

The rearrangement uses TRBV4-1 and TRBJ2-7; 9 bases agree with TRBD1. This CDR3 comprises 15 residues. The V segment lost 3 bases and the J segment 2 bases; nucleotides outside the gene matches: 5. Looked up from germline, CDR1 is MGHRA and CDR2 is YSYEKL. CDR3 residues: CASSQGQGGTYEQYF. The CDR3 DNA reads TGCGCCAGCAGCCAGGGACAGGGCGGTACCTACGAGCAGTACTTC.

The chain carries TRBV10-3 and TRBJ1-2; no definite D call. V was shortened by 0 bases and J by 5 bases, with 13 bases between the two germline ends. The CDR3 is 15 residues long. Germline V gives CDR1 ENHRY, CDR2 SYGVKD. Here the CDR3 reads CAISESTLEPYGYTF. The CDR3 DNA reads as TGTGCCATCAGTGAGTCGACTCTGGAACCGTATGGCTACACCTTC.

The CDR3 reads CASSLDYGDQPQHF. The CDR3 DNA is TGTGCCAGCAGCTTGGACTACGGCGATCAGCCCCAGCATTTT. The chain has TRBV5-5 and TRBJ1-5, with D hard to call. Germline V gene data show CDR1 as SGHKS and CDR2 as YYEKEE (reference sequence). Trimming stripped 0 bases from V and 5 bases from J, with 9 bases between. The CDR3 consists of 14 residues.

This clone is a singleton in its sample. The chain employs TRBV5-4 and TRBJ2-5, with 7 nucleotides matching TRBD1. The CDR3 sequence is 15 residues long. V trimming: 6 bases; J trimming: 5 bases; junction bases outside the gene matches: 13. Germline loops: CDR1 SGHNT, CDR2 YYREEE (reference sequence). The CDR3: CASNDRGLLGETQYF. The CDR3, as DNA: TGTGCCAGCAATGATAGGGGGCTCCTCGGGGAGACCCAGTACTTC.

Only a few counts were recorded for this clone. This chain joins TRBV30 and TRBJ1-1; D is possibly TRBD1 (5 bases). Looked up from germline, CDR1 is GTSNPN and CDR2 is SVGIG (reference sequence). V was shortened by 7 bases and J by 5 bases, with 20 bases between the two germline ends. The CDR3 loop spans 14 amino acids. The CDR3 sequence is CAYNPSGRGTEAFF. CDR3 in DNA: TGTGCCTACAACCCGTCAGGACGGGGGACTGAAGCTTTCTTT.

V is TRBV4-1 and J is TRBJ2-2, with 7 bases identical to TRBD2. This CDR3 has 17 amino acids. Trimming cost V 1 base and J 6 bases; bases outside gene matches: 11. Per the germline V gene, CDR1 is MGHRA and CDR2 is YSYEKL. In DNA, the CDR3 is TGCGCCAGCAGCCAAGTTTTTCGGACGGGAGGTTCCGGGGAGCTGTTTTTT. This codes for CASSQVFRTGGSGELFF.

The chain carries TRBV5-1 and TRBJ1-3; 8 nucleotides line up with TRBD1. Germline loops: CDR1 SGHRS, CDR2 YFSETQ. This CDR3 comprises 14 residues. V was clipped by 2 bases and J by 8 bases; unmatched bases: 6. This CDR3 is CASSLQGVVDTIYF. DNA for the CDR3: TGCGCCAGCAGCTTACAGGGGGTAGTAGACACCATATATTTT.

The J gene is TRBJ2-2, the V gene TRBV5-1, with TRBD1 identical over 9 bases. The CDR3 totals 15 residues. Trimming removed 0 bases from V and 7 bases from J; junction bases left unmatched: 4. The V gene's germline CDR1 is SGHRS and CDR2 YFSETQ. Here the CDR3 DNA reads TGCGCCAGCAGCTTGGCCGGGACAGGGAACGGGGAGCTGTTTTTT. Its translation: CASSLAGTGNGELFF.

This clone was seen once. The chain couples TRBV9 to TRBJ2-7; weak D call: TRBD2 (5 bases). The V and J ends lost 3 bases and 1 base respectively, with 11 bases between them. The CDR3 extends over 14 amino acids. Germline values: CDR1 SGDLS, CDR2 YYNGEE. CDR3 region: CASSGGSGSYEQYF. The CDR3 DNA is TGTGCCAGCAGCGGGGGATCGGGATCCTACGAGCAGTACTTC.

This clone was seen only once. The chain carries TRBV6-1 and TRBJ1-3; no clear D gene. The V gene's germline CDR1 is MNHNS and CDR2 SASEGT. Trimming pared 7 bases from V and 0 bases from J, leaving 4 bases between. CDR3 length: 12 amino acids. CDR3 sequence reads: CASTISGNTIYF. In DNA form, the CDR3 reads TGTGCCAGCACAATCTCTGGAAACACCATATATTTT.

This rearrangement joins TRBV6-1 to TRBJ2-5, with 8 bases aligning to TRBD2. The V gene end was trimmed by 3 bases and the J gene end by 5 bases; junction bases not matched to a gene: 8. There are 15 residues in the CDR3. CDR1 and CDR2 (germline): MNHNS, SASEGT. CDR3 amino acids: CASSDPSGWVETQYF. DNA of the CDR3: TGTGCCAGCAGTGATCCTAGCGGGTGGGTGGAGACCCAGTACTTC.

This sequence joins TRBV7-6 and TRBJ2-7; possible D gene TRBD2, 6 bases. Germline CDR1 is SGHVS and CDR2 is FNYEAQ. V shed 2 bases and J shed 3 bases, with 11 bases lying between them. This CDR3 contains 14 residues. For the CDR3, the DNA is TGTGCCAGCAGCTTACTTTTGGGAGGCTACGAGCAGTACTTC. It specifies CASSLLLGGYEQYF. Full variable domain (outside the CDR3, taken from reference TRBV7-6 and TRBJ2-7): GAGVSQSPRYKVTKRGQDVALRCDPISGHVSLYWYRQALGQGPEFLTYFNYEAQQDKSGLPNDRFSAERPEGSISTLTIQRTEQRDSAMYRCASSLLLGGYEQYFGPGTRLTVT.

This clone was observed once. The V and J genes are TRBV27 and TRBJ2-3, with D maybe TRBD1 (6 bases). Trimming stripped 3 bases from V and 7 bases from J, with 14 bases between. Looked up from germline, CDR1 is MNHEY and CDR2 is SMNVEV (reference sequence). The CDR3 is made up of 14 amino acids. In DNA form, the CDR3 reads TGTGCCAGCAGTTTCCAGGGGACGTATCATACGCAGTATTTT. Translating gives CASSFQGTYHTQYF.

The rearrangement links TRBV30 to TRBJ1-1; 10 bases align to TRBD1. In germline, CDR1 is GTSNPN, CDR2 SVGIG (reference sequence). The length of the CDR3 is 13 residues. V lost 5 bases and J lost 10; bases outside the gene matches: 10. The CDR3 bases are TGTGCCTGGGGAGACAGGGGGCCGCTGGGAGCTTTCTTT. Encoded protein: CAWGDRGPLGAFF.